This T cell receptor beta chain was captured in a study of blood T cell repertoires in COVID-19. The wider study: Sources were T cells, B-cell-depleted T cells, or PBMCs; the material itself was cDNA or gDNA.

Measured with immunoSEQ multiplex PCR; TCRdb has only the in-frame clones, and not every one. The profile shows about 400,000 clones, roughly 85% of them singletons. Trimming took 2 bases from V and 6 from J, leaving 14 bases between them. Germline V gives CDR1 MNHEY, CDR2 SVGAGI. This CDR3 is built from 16 residues. The sequence derives from a woman aged 25 to 39 with active or convalescent COVID-19. The chain combines TRBV6-5 with TRBJ1-6; a possible D gene is TRBD1 (5 bases). Sequencing was performed on peripheral blood. The chain's CDR3 is CASSYGGEVGNSPLHF. Here the CDR3 DNA reads TGTGCCAGCAGTTACGGAGGGGAGGTTGGTAATTCACCCCTCCACTTT.